This TCR beta chain was observed in a study of blood T cell repertoires in COVID-19. Measured with immunoSEQ multiplex PCR; TCRdb has only the in-frame clones, and not every one. The data hold under 300,000 clones, with 88% observed a single time. The CDR3 extends over 15 amino acids. V was clipped by 5 bases and J by 7 bases; unmatched bases: 13. Germline-derived CDR1 and CDR2 are MNHEY and SVGAGI. Sequencing used PBMCs or T cells enriched from blood (not recorded which). This clonotype was sampled from a middle-aged woman with acute COVID-19. This rearrangement joins TRBV6-5 to TRBJ2-5; 7 nucleotides agree with TRBD1. CDR3 sequence: CASSLGQTTVGTQYF. As DNA, the CDR3 is TGTGCCAGCAGTCTGGGACAGACGACGGTGGGGACCCAGTACTTC.